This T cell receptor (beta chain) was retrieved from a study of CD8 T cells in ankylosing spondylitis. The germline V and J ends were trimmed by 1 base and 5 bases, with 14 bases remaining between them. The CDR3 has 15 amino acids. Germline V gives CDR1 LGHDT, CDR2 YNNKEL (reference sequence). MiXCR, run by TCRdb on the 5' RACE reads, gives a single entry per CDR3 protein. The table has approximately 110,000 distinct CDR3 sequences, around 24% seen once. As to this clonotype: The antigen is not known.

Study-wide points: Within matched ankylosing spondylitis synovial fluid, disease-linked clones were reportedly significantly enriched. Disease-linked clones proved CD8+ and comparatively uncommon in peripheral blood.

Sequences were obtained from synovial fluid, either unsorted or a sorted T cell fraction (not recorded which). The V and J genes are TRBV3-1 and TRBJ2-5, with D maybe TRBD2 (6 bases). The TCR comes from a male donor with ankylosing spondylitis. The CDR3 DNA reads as TGTGCCAGCAGCCAAGGGGCTAGCGTCTCGGAGACCCAGTACTTC. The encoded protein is CASSQGASVSETQYF.